What follows are 26 T cell receptor beta chains derived from one specimen sequenced in a study of T-cell memory formation after mild COVID-19. TCRdb independently ran MiXCR on the 5' RACE reads; one entry per CDR3 protein. This table has some 320,000 distinct CDR3 sequences, around an eighth appearing once. The sample consisted of PBMCs or a T cell subset sorted from them (not recorded which). All receptors come from a man aged 18 to 29 who had mild COVID-19 (a few samples of this study predate the infection). Cell type and time point are not known.

This rearrangement joins TRBV7-9 to TRBJ1-1; no firm D call. With 8 bases removed from V and 1 base from J, the gap between germline ends came to 11 bases. Germline-derived CDR1 and CDR2 are SEHNR and FQNEAQ (reference sequence). The CDR3 is made up of 13 amino acids. The CDR3 nucleotides are TGTGCCAGCCTATCTGGTCGGAACACTGAAGCTTTCTTT. It encodes CASLSGRNTEAFF.

There are a few counts of this clonotype. The chain employs TRBV4-2 and TRBJ2-5, with 8 bases identical to TRBD2. The germline CDR1 and CDR2 sequences are LGHNA and YNFKEQ. The V segment lost 4 bases and the J segment 1 base; nucleotides outside the gene matches: 5. This CDR3 region has 15 residues. The CDR3 DNA sequence: TGTGCCAGCAGCCGAGTAGCGGGGCGCCAAGAGACCCAGTACTTC. This gives the protein CASSRVAGRQETQYF.

This chain uses TRBV7-2 with TRBJ2-7; TRBD1 matches at 7 bases. The germline V gene encodes CDR1 SGHTA and CDR2 FQGNSA. With 3 bases clipped from V and 7 bases from J, the junction kept 6 bases outside the gene matches. This CDR3 has 13 amino acids. CDR3 DNA: TGTGCCAGCAGCTTTATAGGGGGCGGGGAGCAGTACGTC. It is translated as CASSFIGGGEQYV.

This clonotype was seen more than once but under ten times. The rearrangement joins TRBV7-2 to TRBJ1-3; no firm D call. In germline, CDR1 is SGHTA, CDR2 FQGNSA. The ends were cut back, 1 base at V and 0 bases at J, with 7 bases in the middle. The CDR3 is made up of 15 amino acids. For the CDR3, the DNA is TGTGCCAGCAGCTTAGTTAGCAGCTCTGGAAACACCATATATTTT. This encodes CASSLVSSSGNTIYF.

This clonotype showed up just a few times. The chain links TRBV11-2 to TRBJ1-2; D is undetermined. The germline V gene encodes CDR1 SGHAT and CDR2 FQNNGV. There are 13 residues in the CDR3. V lost 1 base and J 8 bases, leaving 11 bases between the germline ends. CDR3 region: CASSLASSRGYTF. For the CDR3, the DNA is TGTGCCAGCAGCTTAGCCAGTTCAAGGGGCTACACCTTC.

V usage is TRBV6-5 and J usage is TRBJ2-3; 8 nucleotides match TRBD1. The J segment lost 0 bases and the V segment lost 0 bases, leaving 5 bases of the junction unmatched. Germline CDR1 is MNHEY and CDR2 is SVGAGI. The CDR3 sequence is 17 residues long. The chain's CDR3 is CASSYSRQGSSTDTQYF. The CDR3 region has the DNA TGTGCCAGCAGTTACTCGAGACAGGGGAGCAGCACAGATACGCAGTATTTT.

There are a few counts of this clonotype. The chain has TRBV3-1 and TRBJ2-3; D not certain. V was trimmed by 2 bases and J by 6 bases, leaving 9 bases between them. The CDR3 runs 13 residues. Germline CDR1 is LGHDT and CDR2 is YNNKEL (reference sequence). Here the CDR3 DNA reads TGTGCCAGCAGCCAAAACCCCCCGGATACGCAGTATTTT. It yields the protein CASSQNPPDTQYF.

This clonotype has a handful of counts. The chain recombines TRBV10-3 with TRBJ2-2, with D hard to call. In germline, CDR1 is ENHRY, CDR2 SYGVKD. CDR3 length: 12 residues. Trimming pared 4 bases from V and 6 bases from J, leaving 6 bases between. Written as DNA, the CDR3 is TGTGCCATCAGTGGTGCGGCCGGGGAGCTGTTTTTT. Its translation: CAISGAAGELFF.

J is TRBJ2-5 and V is TRBV5-1; perhaps D is TRBD1 or TRBD2 (6 bases each). Trimming left V 3 bases short and J 5 bases short, with 11 bases between. The CDR3 consists of 13 residues. Germline assignment: CDR1 SGHRS and CDR2 YFSETQ. The CDR3 DNA is TGCGCCAGCAGCTCGAGGGGGGCGGAGACCCAGTACTTC. It yields the protein CASSSRGAETQYF.

The J gene is TRBJ2-1, the V gene TRBV7-9; 11 bases match TRBD1. The junction had 2 bases not matched to a gene; V was cut back by 0 bases and J by 16 bases. The CDR3 has 12 amino acids. CDR1 SEHNR and CDR2 FQNEAQ come from the germline V gene (reference sequence). The CDR3 nucleotides read TGTGCCAGCAGCTTAGCGGGACAGGGGGGTTTCTTC. This codes for CASSLAGQGGFF.

This sequence joins TRBV7-9 and TRBJ1-2; TRBD1 might be the D (6 bases). The V and J ends lost 4 bases and 4 bases respectively, with 22 bases between them. There are 17 residues in the CDR3. Per germline, CDR1 SEHNR and CDR2 FQNEAQ (reference sequence). Written as DNA, the CDR3 is TGTGCCAGCAGCTCGTCCGGCAGGGGCCATCTCGTCTATGGCTACACCTTC. Its protein is CASSSSGRGHLVYGYTF.

This clonotype turned up a few times. The chain combines TRBV20-1 with TRBJ1-5; 7 nucleotides agree with TRBD1. After removal of 3 bases from V and 2 bases from J, the junction contained 7 bases not matched to a gene. Germline loops: CDR1 DFQATT, CDR2 SNEGSKA (reference sequence). The CDR3 totals 15 residues. Here the CDR3 reads CSAREQTGGNQPQHF. The CDR3 DNA is TGCAGTGCTAGGGAGCAAACAGGGGGCAATCAGCCCCAGCATTTT.

This clonotype was observed a handful of times. This chain uses TRBV30 with TRBJ2-3, with D unclear. The length of the CDR3 is 14 residues. Germline CDR1 and CDR2: GTSNPN and SVGIG (reference sequence). The V end was cut by 4 bases, the J end by 3 bases, with 14 bases between. CDR3 sequence (DNA): TGTGCCTGGATGCCCGAAAGGTGGACAGATACGCAGTATTTT. Translating gives CAWMPERWTDTQYF.

This clonotype was seen at least ten times. This chain connects TRBV29-1 to TRBJ2-1; D could derive from TRBD1 or TRBD2 (5 bases each). Germline CDR1 and CDR2: SQVTM and ANQGSEA. The CDR3 consists of 11 residues. The V and J ends lost 3 bases and 9 bases respectively, with 9 bases between them. The CDR3 bases are TGCAGCGTTGAGAGGGGTCTTGAGCAGTTCTTC. Translating gives CSVERGLEQFF.

This clonotype was recorded a few times. The chain links TRBV4-3 to TRBJ1-2; D gene uncertain. The CDR3 runs 16 residues. CDR1 and CDR2 from the germline V gene are LGHNA and YSLEER. The V gene lost 0 bases and the J gene lost 5 bases, with 16 bases spanning the gap. In nucleotides, the CDR3 is TGCGCCAGCAGCCAAGATCCGGGCAGGCCGACTTATGGCTACACCTTC. The encoded protein is CASSQDPGRPTYGYTF.

The chain recombines TRBV19 with TRBJ1-2; D is possibly TRBD1 (5 bases). The V and J ends lost 4 bases and 2 bases respectively, with 11 bases between them. CDR1 LNHDA and CDR2 SQIVND come from the germline V gene (reference sequence). The CDR3 consists of 14 residues. CDR3 bases: TGTGCCAGTAGTAAGAACCGGGACAACTATGGCTACACCTTC. It yields the protein CASSKNRDNYGYTF. Full variable domain (missing parts from reference TRBV19 and TRBJ1-2): DGGITQSPKYLFRKEGQNVTLSCEQNLNHDAMYWYRQDPGQGLRLIYYSQIVNDFQKGDIAEGYSVSREKKESFPLTVTSAQKNPTAFYLCASSKNRDNYGYTFGSGTRLTVV.

There are many counts of this clonotype. The rearrangement uses TRBV12-3 or TRBV12-4 and TRBJ2-5; a weak D match, TRBD2 (5 bases). The CDR3 is made up of 14 amino acids. The V gene lost 6 bases and the J gene lost 2 bases, with 13 bases spanning the gap. CDR3 bases: TGTGCCAGCAGGTATACGGGATCGCAAGAGACCCAGTACTTC. This codes for CASRYTGSQETQYF.

This clonotype was seen a few times. The chain joins TRBV24-1 to TRBJ2-2, with 8 bases lining up with TRBD1. With V trimmed by 4 bases and J by 6 bases, 9 bases remained unmatched. Germline V gene sequence: CDR1 KGHDR, CDR2 SFDVKD. CDR3 length: 16 residues. The CDR3 bases are TGTGCCACCAGTGAGAAAGGACAGGGAGGATCCGGGGAGCTGTTTTTT. It encodes CATSEKGQGGSGELFF.

J is TRBJ2-5 and V is TRBV4-3, with unresolved D. The germline V gene has CDR1 LGHNA and CDR2 YSLEER. Trimming shortened V by 0 bases and J by 9 bases, and 8 bases separated the two germline ends. The CDR3 contains 12 residues. The CDR3 sequence is CASSQEGGAQYF. CDR3 coding DNA: TGCGCCAGCAGCCAAGAAGGTGGGGCCCAGTACTTC.

The chain combines TRBV7-3 with TRBJ1-1; perhaps TRBD1 as D (5 bases). Trimming cost V 5 bases and J 8 bases, with 15 bases left between them. Per the germline V gene, CDR1 is SGHTA and CDR2 is FQGTGA. This CDR3 contains 13 residues. CDR3 residues: CASSPSPGREAFF. The CDR3 region has the DNA TGTGCCAGCAGCCCTTCGCCGGGGCGCGAAGCTTTCTTT.

This clonotype was counted a few times. The CDR3 region is CASSRSGLVNTEAFF. In DNA, the CDR3 is TGTGCCAGCAGCCGATCGGGCCTGGTGAACACTGAAGCTTTCTTT. J is TRBJ1-1 and V is TRBV7-9; no definite D call. Germline CDR1 SEHNR, CDR2 FQNEAQ (reference sequence). There are 15 residues in the CDR3. Trimming shortened V by 5 bases and J by 0 bases, and 13 bases separated the two germline ends.

Concerning this clonotype itself: A much larger clone lies a single base off, so this may be a read error. The rearrangement joins TRBV6-6 to TRBJ1-6; D gene ambiguous. With 4 bases removed from V and 7 bases from J, the gap between germline ends came to 2 bases. This CDR3 is built from 11 residues. Germline-derived CDR1 and CDR2 are MNHNY and SVGAGI (reference sequence). CDR3 residues: CASSSNSPLHF. The CDR3 DNA reads as TGTGCCAGCAGTTCAAATTCACCCCTCCACTTT.

The V call is TRBV10-3, the J call TRBJ1-4, with D possibly being TRBD1 (5 bases). Germline V gives CDR1 ENHRY, CDR2 SYGVKD. This CDR3 is built from 13 residues. Trimming left V 11 bases short and J 7 bases short, with 17 bases between. CDR3 DNA sequence: TGTGCCGTATCGGTGAGGGGAGGTGAAAAACTGTTTTTT. This sequence encodes CAVSVRGGEKLFF.

This clonotype was counted a single time. The rearrangement uses TRBV5-1 and TRBJ2-6; tentative D call: TRBD2 (7 bases). In germline, CDR1 is SGHRS, CDR2 YFSETQ. V was clipped by 4 bases and J by 0 bases, with 20 bases between them. This CDR3 has 19 residues. CDR3 DNA sequence: TGCGCCAGCAGCCGGGGGGACAAGTACATACTCTCTGGGGCCAACGTCCTGACTTTC. It translates to CASSRGDKYILSGANVLTF.

The rearrangement joins TRBV7-3 to TRBJ2-1, with D unclear. Germline V gene sequence: CDR1 SGHTA, CDR2 FQGTGA. This CDR3 contains 12 residues. V lost 1 base and J lost 10, with 8 bases in between. CDR3 sequence: CASSLIGPEQFF. The CDR3 nucleotides read TGTGCCAGCAGCTTAATTGGTCCGGAGCAGTTCTTC.

The chain has TRBV7-2 and TRBJ2-7; D may be TRBD2 (5 bases). V was pared by 6 bases and J by 6 bases, with 9 bases between. The CDR3 runs to 11 residues. Germline V lookup: CDR1 SGHTA, CDR2 FQGNSA. In nucleotides, the CDR3 is TGTGCCAGCAGTACGGGGTTCGAGCAGTACTTC. It translates to CASSTGFEQYF.